This T cell receptor (beta chain) was sequenced during a study of blood T cell repertoires in COVID-19. Turning to the study itself: Sites in the United States, Italy and Spain provided acute and convalescent COVID-19 samples. From T cells, B-cell-depleted T cells, or PBMCs came the material, which was cDNA or gDNA.

Original methodology: Scientists estimated how many nucleated cells there were by amplifying reference gene primers. Using immunoSEQ multiplex PCR, the repertoire was profiled, and TCRdb retains in-frame clones only, with some absent. V and J calls and clone size are copied from that table; D and trimming were computed from the DNA. This sample has about 21,000 clones, with about 85% found just once. The V gene lost 0 bases and the J gene lost 2 bases, with 14 bases spanning the gap. The germline gives CDR1 LGHNA, CDR2 YSLEER. CDR3 length equals 16 residues. Sequenced material: peripheral blood. The origin of this receptor is a human donor with active COVID-19. The donor label of this sample is uncertain. The chain combines TRBV4-3 with TRBJ2-7; a weak D match, TRBD1 (6 bases). The CDR3 sequence is CASSQDYRTAAYEQYF. The CDR3 DNA reads as TGCGCCAGCAGCCAAGATTATAGGACAGCAGCCTACGAGCAGTACTTC.